This passage covers 27 T cell receptor beta chains from one sample sequenced in a study of blood T cell repertoires in COVID-19. Using immunoSEQ multiplex PCR, the repertoire was profiled, and TCRdb retains in-frame clones only, with some absent. The data show approximately 210,000 clones, more than 70% seen once. The specimen sequenced was peripheral blood. These TCRs come from a woman at least 80 years old with acute or convalescent COVID-19.

The V call is TRBV7-2, the J call TRBJ1-6; 9 positions match TRBD1. Germline lookup yields CDR1 SGHTA and CDR2 FQGNSA. V was clipped by 4 bases and J by 16 bases; unmatched bases: 5. This CDR3 contains 12 residues. The CDR3 DNA reads TGTGCCAGCAGCTCGGGACAGGGTGATCTCCACTTT. The encoded protein is CASSSGQGDLHF.

This clone appeared a single time. The chain recombines TRBV11-2 with TRBJ2-7; TRBD1 aligns across 7 bases. Germline values: CDR1 SGHAT, CDR2 FQNNGV. V gave up 3 bases and J gave up 4 bases; unmatched junction bases: 6. The CDR3 sequence is 14 residues long. CDR3 loop: CASSLTGFGYEQYF. CDR3 in DNA: TGTGCCAGCAGCTTGACAGGGTTTGGGTACGAGCAGTACTTC.

The V and J genes are TRBV28 and TRBJ2-3; TRBD1 aligns across 9 bases. The CDR3 runs to 22 residues. The V segment lost 5 bases and the J segment 1 base; nucleotides outside the gene matches: 25. CDR1 and CDR2 (germline): MDHEN, SYDVKM. The CDR3 DNA reads as TGTGCCAGCAGTAGTTGCCTCCTGGGACAGGGCTTGGTGGTGCTCGGCACAGATACGCAGTATTTT. Protein product: CASSSCLLGQGLVVLGTDTQYF.

The rearrangement joins TRBV7-2 to TRBJ2-7; D remains unclear. The CDR3 length is 13 residues. With 5 bases removed from V and 7 bases from J, the gap between germline ends came to 15 bases. Germline assignment: CDR1 SGHTA and CDR2 FQGNSA. CDR3: CASSRLSGLEQYF. CDR3 DNA sequence: TGTGCCAGCAGCCGTCTCTCCGGTCTAGAGCAGTACTTC.

The V call is TRBV14, the J call TRBJ2-5; 12 nucleotides agree with TRBD2. CDR1 and CDR2 from the germline V gene are SGHDN and FVKESK. The CDR3 is 15 amino acids. Losses at the gene ends were 4 bases for V and 5 bases for J; bases not matched to a gene: 5. Here the CDR3 DNA reads TGTGCCAGCAGCCCAGGACTAGCGGGGATGGAGACCCAGTACTTC. This sequence encodes CASSPGLAGMETQYF.

The chain recombines TRBV19 with TRBJ1-5, with TRBD1 identical over 9 bases. The CDR3 spans 15 residues. V dropped 3 bases and J dropped 3; count of bases not matched to a gene: 3. Germline V CDR1 and CDR2: LNHDA, SQIVND (reference sequence). CDR3 in DNA: TGTGCCAGTAGTATTGGACAGGGGTTCAATCAGCCCCAGCATTTT. Translated: CASSIGQGFNQPQHF.

About this clone itself: The sample has other DNA sequences that encode this CDR3 too. This rearrangement joins TRBV9 to TRBJ1-1; D unclear. Between the trimmed V and J ends, which lost 5 bases and 0 bases, there was a span of 8 bases. Germline CDR1 and CDR2: SGDLS and YYNGEE. The CDR3 totals 13 residues. The CDR3 loop is CASSFTVNTEAFF. The CDR3, as DNA: TGTGCCAGCAGTTTTACAGTGAACACTGAAGCTTTCTTT.

The rearrangement links TRBV14 to TRBJ1-6, with D perhaps matching TRBD1 (6 bases). In germline, CDR1 is SGHDN, CDR2 FVKESK. The CDR3 has 14 residues. V lost 4 bases and J lost 7, with 11 bases in between. CDR3 protein: CASSPGTPNSPLHF. CDR3 nucleotides: TGTGCCAGCAGCCCCGGGACACCCAATTCACCCCTCCACTTT.

The chain links TRBV6-2 or TRBV6-3 to TRBJ2-1; tentatively, D is TRBD2 (5 bases). This CDR3 is built from 14 residues. The germline V gene encodes CDR1 MNHEY and CDR2 SVGEGT. Trimming shortened V by 2 bases and J by 6 bases, and 11 bases separated the two germline ends. As DNA, the CDR3 is TGTGCCAGCAGTTACCCCGGAGGCTTCAATGAGCAGTTCTTC. Amino acids: CASSYPGGFNEQFF.

The gene calls are TRBV12-3 or TRBV12-4 and TRBJ1-2, with 9 nucleotides matching TRBD1. The CDR3 covers 12 residues. After removal of 9 bases from V and 11 bases from J, the junction contained 10 bases not matched to a gene. CDR3 nucleotide sequence: TGTGCCAGTACAGGGGGCTATCAGGTGTACACCTTC. Translating it yields CASTGGYQVYTF.

The chain is built from TRBV7-2 and TRBJ1-1, with D unclear. The CDR3 contains 12 residues. The V and J ends lost 5 bases and 3 bases respectively, with 7 bases between them. Per germline, CDR1 SGHTA and CDR2 FQGNSA. In DNA, the CDR3 is TGTGCCAGCAGCCCTGGCTACACTGAAGCTTTCTTT. Its translation is CASSPGYTEAFF.

The chain employs TRBV7-3 and TRBJ2-2; TRBD2 aligns across 11 bases. CDR1 SGHTA and CDR2 FQGTGA come from the germline V gene. With V trimmed by 5 bases and J by 7 bases, 6 bases remained unmatched. The CDR3 loop spans 15 amino acids. The CDR3, as DNA: TGTGCCAGCAGCAAACTAGCGGGGGTGAGCGGGGAGCTGTTTTTT. Amino acid sequence: CASSKLAGVSGELFF.

The rearrangement links TRBV3-1 (or the pseudogene TRBV3-2) to TRBJ1-2; no reliable D call. The CDR3 totals 14 residues. V was cut by 4 bases and J by 6 bases, with 15 bases left in between. The germline V gene has CDR1 LGHDT and CDR2 YNNKEL (reference sequence). CDR3 in amino acids: CASSPWTGEDGYTF. CDR3 in DNA: TGTGCCAGCAGCCCCTGGACGGGAGAGGATGGCTACACCTTC.

This clone was counted a single time. This chain uses TRBV6-1 with TRBJ2-2, with D tentatively TRBD1 (5 bases). The CDR3 has 14 residues. V dropped 1 base and J dropped 6 bases, with 9 bases sitting between them. CDR1 MNHNS and CDR2 SASEGT come from the germline V gene. CDR3 in DNA: TGTGCCAGCAGTGAAGGGGGCTGGCCCGGGGAGCTGTTTTTT. This encodes CASSEGGWPGELFF.

The genes are TRBV28 and TRBJ2-7; the D is unclear. V lost 10 bases and J lost 2, with 9 bases in between. The germline gives CDR1 MDHEN, CDR2 SYDVKM. There are 11 residues in the CDR3. The CDR3 sequence is CATLGPYEQYF. DNA of the CDR3: TGTGCCACCCTCGGTCCCTACGAGCAGTACTTC. The variable domain in full, completed from reference TRBV28 and TRBJ2-7, reads DVKVTQSSRYLVKRTGEKVFLECVQDMDHENMFWYRQDPGLGLRLIYFSYDVKMKEKGDIPEGYSVSREKKERFSLILESASTNQTSMYLCATLGPYEQYFGPGTRLTVT.

This sequence joins TRBV19 and TRBJ2-3, with D hard to call. V was pared by 3 bases and J by 3 bases, with 7 bases between. Per the germline V gene, CDR1 is LNHDA and CDR2 is SQIVND (reference sequence). The length of the CDR3 is 13 residues. The CDR3 region is CASSMVRTDTQYF. The CDR3, as DNA: TGTGCCAGTAGTATGGTACGGACAGATACGCAGTATTTT.

The V call is TRBV7-2, the J call TRBJ2-7; tentative D call: TRBD1 (5 bases). Germline CDR1 and CDR2: SGHTA and FQGNSA. The germline V and J ends were trimmed by 4 bases and 1 base, with 11 bases remaining between them. The CDR3 has 14 amino acids. The CDR3, as DNA: TGTGCCAGCAGCTCATCCACAGGTTCCTACGAGCAGTACTTC. Translated: CASSSSTGSYEQYF.

The chain links TRBV4-3 to TRBJ1-5; D is unresolved. The CDR3 is 15 residues long. CDR1 and CDR2 from the germline V gene are LGHNA and YSLEER. Trimming left V 0 bases short and J 1 base short, with 7 bases between. CDR3 in amino acids: CASSQDGRSNQPQHF. CDR3 DNA: TGCGCCAGCAGCCAAGATGGCAGAAGCAATCAGCCCCAGCATTTT.

The rearrangement links TRBV5-1 to TRBJ1-1, with a tentative D call TRBD1 (5 bases). CDR3 length: 15 amino acids. With 1 base removed from V and 4 bases from J, the gap between germline ends came to 14 bases. Germline CDR1 and CDR2: SGHRS and YFSETQ. In DNA, the CDR3 is TGCGCCAGCAGCTTGTCGGGGGGAGAAGGCACTGAAGCTTTCTTT. This encodes CASSLSGGEGTEAFF. Complete variable domain (other parts from reference TRBV5-1 and TRBJ1-1): KAGVTQTPRYLIKTRGQQVTLSCSPISGHRSVSWYQQTPGQGLQFLFEYFSETQRNKGNFPGRFSGRQFSNSRSEMNVSTLELGDSALYLCASSLSGGEGTEAFFGQGTRLTVV.

This clone was picked up a small number of times. The chain joins TRBV7-3 to TRBJ2-3; D may be TRBD2 (7 bases). CDR1 and CDR2 (germline): SGHTA, FQGTGA. The CDR3 has 15 amino acids. The ends were cut back, 7 bases at V and 5 bases at J, with 19 bases in the middle. The DNA for the CDR3 is TGTGCCAGCACCGTGGGGGGCGGGGGTGGAGATACGCAGTATTTT. Its translation: CASTVGGGGGDTQYF.

The chain carries TRBV12-3 or TRBV12-4 and TRBJ1-1; possibly TRBD1 for D (6 bases). Trimming pared 7 bases from V and 3 bases from J, leaving 12 bases between. CDR3 length equals 13 residues. The DNA for the CDR3 is TGTGCCAGCACCTTGGACAGATACACTGAAGCTTTCTTT. Translated, it gives CASTLDRYTEAFF.

The chain joins TRBV5-4 to TRBJ1-2; a weak D match, TRBD1 (5 bases). This CDR3 comprises 19 residues. V lost 0 bases to trimming and J lost 0 bases, with 21 bases between them. Germline V gene data show CDR1 as SGHNT and CDR2 as YYREEE (reference sequence). CDR3 sequence reads: CASSLDRRAVFNPNYGYTF. CDR3 nucleotide sequence: TGTGCCAGCAGCTTGGACCGCAGGGCGGTTTTTAATCCTAACTATGGCTACACCTTC.

The chain couples TRBV12-3 or TRBV12-4 to TRBJ1-6; no firm D call. Between the trimmed V and J ends, which lost 10 bases and 12 bases, there was a span of 19 bases. The CDR3 sequence is 13 residues long. For the CDR3, the DNA is TGTGCCATCTTAAGGAGGCTGTCGGGACCCCTCCACTTT. Its translation is CAILRRLSGPLHF.

This chain connects TRBV3-1 (or the pseudogene TRBV3-2) to TRBJ1-2; no clear D gene. The CDR3 sequence is 16 residues long. V was trimmed by 4 bases and J by 7 bases, leaving 22 bases between them. Germline V CDR1 and CDR2: LGHDT, YNNKEL (reference sequence). The CDR3 DNA follows: TGTGCCAGCAGCCGCCTAGCGGGGTCTGTCATAGGTGGCTACACCTTC. Its protein product is CASSRLAGSVIGGYTF.

This rearrangement joins TRBV27 to TRBJ1-6; 9 positions match TRBD1. The junction had 7 bases not matched to a gene; V was cut back by 6 bases and J by 10 bases. The CDR3 covers 14 residues. The germline V gene has CDR1 MNHEY and CDR2 SMNVEV (reference sequence). The CDR3 loop reads CASRVDRGSSPLHF. The CDR3 DNA sequence: TGTGCCAGCAGGGTGGACAGGGGAAGCTCACCCCTCCACTTT.

The chain recombines TRBV4-1 with TRBJ2-1, with 9 bases aligning to TRBD1. CDR1 is MGHRA, CDR2 YSYEKL, per germline. Trimming removed 1 base from V and 8 bases from J; junction bases left unmatched: 6. The CDR3 is 15 amino acids. CDR3 protein: CASSQVHRGQDEQFF. The DNA for the CDR3 is TGCGCCAGCAGCCAAGTCCACAGGGGGCAAGATGAGCAGTTCTTC.

The chain uses TRBV28 and TRBJ2-3, with TRBD2 identical over 9 bases. J lost 4 bases, V lost 10 bases, and 12 bases had no gene match. Germline-derived CDR1 and CDR2 are MDHEN and SYDVKM. The CDR3 loop spans 15 amino acids. The CDR3 loop is CATSESGGRADTQYF. DNA of the CDR3: TGTGCCACCTCCGAAAGCGGGGGGAGGGCAGATACGCAGTATTTT.